Each of the 2 T cell receptor beta chains below was sequenced from the same sample in a study of molecular identifiers for immune sequencing clone quantification. TCRdb redid the calling of the PCR reads with MiXCR, one entry per CDR3 protein. The data contain more than 450,000 distinct CDR3 sequences, about 25% of them seen just once; the ten biggest clones take up 0.7% to 0.9%. The sequenced sample was naive CD8+ T cells from blood, with Jurkat cell RNA spiked in. Subset specified: FACS-sorted CD8+CD4-CCR7+CD45RA+ naive T cells. All receptors derive from a human donor in good health. Some libraries in this study had Jurkat cell RNA spiked in.

This clonotype came up a few times. The V gene is TRBV10-3, the J gene TRBJ2-7; D remains unclear. The length of the CDR3 is 14 residues. Per germline, CDR1 ENHRY and CDR2 SYGVKD. Trimming removed 2 bases at V and 2 bases at J, with 10 bases between. The CDR3 coding sequence is TGTGCCATCAGTGAGCGAACAGAAGCCTACGAGCAGTACTTC. Its translation is CAISERTEAYEQYF.

The chain uses TRBV27 and TRBJ1-5, with 8 bases aligning to TRBD1. The V and J ends lost 5 bases and 3 bases, in that order; junction bases with no gene match: 9. This CDR3 contains 16 residues. Germline V gives CDR1 MNHEY, CDR2 SMNVEV (reference sequence). The DNA of the CDR3 is TGTGCCAGCAGTATGGGGACAGGCCCTTTCAATCAGCCCCAGCATTTT. This gives the protein CASSMGTGPFNQPQHF.